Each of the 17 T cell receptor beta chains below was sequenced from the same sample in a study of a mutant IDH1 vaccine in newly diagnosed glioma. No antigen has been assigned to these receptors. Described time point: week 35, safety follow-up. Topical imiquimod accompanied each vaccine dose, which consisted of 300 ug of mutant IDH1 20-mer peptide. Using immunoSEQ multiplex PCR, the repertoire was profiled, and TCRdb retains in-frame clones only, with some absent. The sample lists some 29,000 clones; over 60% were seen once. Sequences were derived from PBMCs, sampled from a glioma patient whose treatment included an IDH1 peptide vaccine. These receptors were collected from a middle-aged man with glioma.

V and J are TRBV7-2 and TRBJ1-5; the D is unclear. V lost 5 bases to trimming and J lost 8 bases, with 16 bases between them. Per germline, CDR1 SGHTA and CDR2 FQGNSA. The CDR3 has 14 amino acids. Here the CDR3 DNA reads TGTGCCAGCAGCCAAATTAACGCCGGTGAGCCCCAGCATTTT. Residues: CASSQINAGEPQHF.

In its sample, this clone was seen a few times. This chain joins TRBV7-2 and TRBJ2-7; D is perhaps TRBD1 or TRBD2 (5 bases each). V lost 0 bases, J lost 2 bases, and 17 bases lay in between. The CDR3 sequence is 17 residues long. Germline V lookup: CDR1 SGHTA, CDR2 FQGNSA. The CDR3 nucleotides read TGTGCCAGCAGCTTAGCGTCGGGGCAGAATTTGCCCTACGAGCAGTACTTC. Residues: CASSLASGQNLPYEQYF.

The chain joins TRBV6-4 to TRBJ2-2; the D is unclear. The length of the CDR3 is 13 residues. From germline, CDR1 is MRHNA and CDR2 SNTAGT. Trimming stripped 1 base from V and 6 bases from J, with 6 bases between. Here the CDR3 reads CASSDWAAGELFF. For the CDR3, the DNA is TGTGCCAGCAGTGACTGGGCGGCCGGGGAGCTGTTTTTT.

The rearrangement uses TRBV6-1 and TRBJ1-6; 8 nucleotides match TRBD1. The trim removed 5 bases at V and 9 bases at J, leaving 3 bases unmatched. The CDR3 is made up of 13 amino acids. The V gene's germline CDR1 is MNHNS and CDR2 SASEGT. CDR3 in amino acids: CASSSQGGSPLHF. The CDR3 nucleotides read TGTGCCAGCAGTTCACAGGGGGGTTCACCCCTCCACTTT.

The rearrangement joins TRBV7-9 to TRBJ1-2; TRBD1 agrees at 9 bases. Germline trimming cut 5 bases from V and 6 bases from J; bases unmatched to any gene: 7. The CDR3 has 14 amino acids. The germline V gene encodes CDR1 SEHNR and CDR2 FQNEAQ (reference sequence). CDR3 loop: CASSPRDRDHGYTF. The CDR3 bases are TGTGCCAGCAGCCCAAGGGACAGGGATCATGGCTACACCTTC.

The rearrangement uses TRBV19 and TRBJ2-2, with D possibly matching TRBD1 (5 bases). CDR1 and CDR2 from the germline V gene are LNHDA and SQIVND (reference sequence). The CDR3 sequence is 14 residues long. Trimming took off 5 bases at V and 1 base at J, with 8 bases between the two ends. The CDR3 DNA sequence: TGTGCCAGTAGTGAGACAGTGAACACCGGGGAGCTGTTTTTT. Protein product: CASSETVNTGELFF.

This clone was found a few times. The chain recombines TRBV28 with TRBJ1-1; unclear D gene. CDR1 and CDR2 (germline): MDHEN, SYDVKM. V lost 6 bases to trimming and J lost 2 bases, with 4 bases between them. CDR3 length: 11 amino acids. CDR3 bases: TGTGCCAGCAGGGAAAACACTGAAGCTTTCTTT. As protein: CASRENTEAFF.

CDR3 loop: CASSIPQTSGTDTQYF. CDR3 sequence (DNA): TGTGCCAGCAGTATTCCCCAGACTAGCGGAACAGATACGCAGTATTTT. The rearrangement uses TRBV6-9 and TRBJ2-3, with 9 bases fitting TRBD2. With V trimmed by 5 bases and J by 3 bases, 9 bases remained unmatched. Germline CDR1 MNHGY, CDR2 SVAAGI. The CDR3 consists of 16 residues.

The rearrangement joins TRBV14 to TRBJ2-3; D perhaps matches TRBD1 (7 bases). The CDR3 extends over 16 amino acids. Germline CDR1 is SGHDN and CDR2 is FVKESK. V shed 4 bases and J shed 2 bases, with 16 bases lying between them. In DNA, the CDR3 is TGTGCCAGCAGCCCTCGGGCAGGGGGGAACACAGATACGCAGTATTTT. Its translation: CASSPRAGGNTDTQYF.

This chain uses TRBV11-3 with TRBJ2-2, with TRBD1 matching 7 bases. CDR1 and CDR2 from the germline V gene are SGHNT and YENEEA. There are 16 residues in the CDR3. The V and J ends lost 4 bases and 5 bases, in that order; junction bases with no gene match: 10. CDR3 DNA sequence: TGTGCCAGCAGCTGGACCGGGACAGATCGAACCGGGGAGCTGTTTTTT. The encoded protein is CASSWTGTDRTGELFF.

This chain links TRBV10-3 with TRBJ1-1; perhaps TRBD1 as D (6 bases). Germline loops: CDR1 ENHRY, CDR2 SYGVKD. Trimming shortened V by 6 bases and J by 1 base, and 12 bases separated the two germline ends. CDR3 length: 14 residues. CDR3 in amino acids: CAISPDRSNTEAFF. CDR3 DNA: TGTGCCATCAGCCCCGACAGGTCGAACACTGAAGCTTTCTTT.

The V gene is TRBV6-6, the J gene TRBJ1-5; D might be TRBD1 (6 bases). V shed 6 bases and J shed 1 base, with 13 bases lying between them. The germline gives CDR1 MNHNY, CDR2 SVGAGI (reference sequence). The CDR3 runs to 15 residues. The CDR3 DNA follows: TGTGCCAGCAGGACTCCGGGACAAAGCAATCAGCCCCAGCATTTT. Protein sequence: CASRTPGQSNQPQHF.

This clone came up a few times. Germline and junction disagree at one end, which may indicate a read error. DNA of the CDR3: TGTGCGAGTAGGGGGACAGGGGACCATAATCCCTATGGCTACACCTTC. Encoded protein: CASRGTGDHNPYGYTF. V gene TRBV19 combines with J gene TRBJ1-2, with 10 bases matching TRBD1. This CDR3 comprises 16 residues. CDR1 is LNHDA and CDR2 is SQIVND in the germline V gene (reference sequence).

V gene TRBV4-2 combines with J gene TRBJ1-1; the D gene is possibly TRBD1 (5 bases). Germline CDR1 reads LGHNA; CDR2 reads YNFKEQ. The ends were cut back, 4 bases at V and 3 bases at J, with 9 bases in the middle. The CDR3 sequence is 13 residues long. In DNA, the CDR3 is TGTGCCAGCAGCCCGACAGTGTACACTGAAGCTTTCTTT. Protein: CASSPTVYTEAFF.

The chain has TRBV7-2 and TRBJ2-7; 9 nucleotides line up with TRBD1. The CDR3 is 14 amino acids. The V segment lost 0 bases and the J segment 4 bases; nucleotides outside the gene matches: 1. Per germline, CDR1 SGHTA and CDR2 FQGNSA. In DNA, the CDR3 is TGTGCCAGCAGCTTAGCCGGGACAGGGTACGAGCAGTACTTC. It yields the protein CASSLAGTGYEQYF.

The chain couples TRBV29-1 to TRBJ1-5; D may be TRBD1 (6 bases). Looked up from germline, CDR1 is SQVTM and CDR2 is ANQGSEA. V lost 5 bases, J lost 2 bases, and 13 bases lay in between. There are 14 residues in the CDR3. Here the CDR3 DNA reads TGCAGCGTTCGGACAGAGGTTGGCAATCAGCCCCAGCATTTT. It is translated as CSVRTEVGNQPQHF.

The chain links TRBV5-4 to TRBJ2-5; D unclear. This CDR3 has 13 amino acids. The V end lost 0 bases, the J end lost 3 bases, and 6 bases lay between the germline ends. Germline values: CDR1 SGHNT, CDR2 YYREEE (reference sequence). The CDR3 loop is CASSLVAEETQYF. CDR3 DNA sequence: TGTGCCAGCAGCTTGGTAGCAGAAGAGACCCAGTACTTC.